This T cell receptor beta chain was recorded in a study of technical replicates of blood from a few donors. This table comes from immunoSEQ multiplex PCR, and its TCRdb copy is limited to in-frame clones, with some not included. The profile covers roughly 100,000 clones, with 90% to 97% appearing a single time and roughly 0.22% taken by the ten largest. The CDR3 loop spans 13 amino acids. Germline values: CDR1 MGHRA, CDR2 YSYEKL. V lost 0 bases and J lost 3, with 5 bases in between. This clone was found many times. This receptor was taken from a human donor in good health. The source material was T cells isolated from PBMCs. This chain connects TRBV4-1 to TRBJ1-2, with D hard to call. The CDR3 DNA reads TGCGCCAGCAGCCAAGATCGTGACTATGGCTACACCTTC. It codes for CASSQDRDYGYTF.